The table lists the clone carrying this TCR beta chain with many counts. Its antigen is unidentified. The read falls 3 residues short of the CDR3 end, and the missing part is taken from the germline J gene. The data were produced by immunoSEQ multiplex PCR, yet TCRdb's version contains in-frame clones alone and is incomplete. The sample includes about 44,000 clones, none of them occurring once. Most patients and controls had Caucasian heritage. Donors gave roughly 5 to 8 ml heparinized peripheral whole blood. The source of the sample is a study of T cell clonality in common variable immunodeficiency. The CDR3 contains 16 residues. General observations from the study: In common variable immunodeficiency, TCR beta chains reportedly carried fewer deletions and N-nucleotide insertions. Fewer TCRbeta clones were shared among CVID subjects than controls.

This receptor was obtained from a person aged 18-69 years in good health. The chain links TRBV23-1 to TRBJ1-2, with D unresolved. Being an ORF, TRBV23-1 has a function that is uncertain. What was sequenced was peripheral blood mononuclear cells. The covered CDR3 bases are TGCGCCAGCAGTCAATCGGAACCGCCACCCGGGTCGGGC. Residues: CASSQSEPPPGSG. The full CDR3 sequence reads CASSQSEPPPGSGYTF.